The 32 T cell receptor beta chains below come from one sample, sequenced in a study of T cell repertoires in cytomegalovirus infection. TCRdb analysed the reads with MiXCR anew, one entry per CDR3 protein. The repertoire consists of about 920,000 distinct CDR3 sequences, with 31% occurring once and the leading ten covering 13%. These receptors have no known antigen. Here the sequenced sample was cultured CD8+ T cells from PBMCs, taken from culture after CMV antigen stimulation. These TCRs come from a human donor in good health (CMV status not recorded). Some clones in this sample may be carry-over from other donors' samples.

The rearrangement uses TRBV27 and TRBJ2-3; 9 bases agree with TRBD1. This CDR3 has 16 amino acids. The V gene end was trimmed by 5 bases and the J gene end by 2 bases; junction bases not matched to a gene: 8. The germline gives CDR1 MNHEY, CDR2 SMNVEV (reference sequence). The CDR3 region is CASSVHRGPLTDTQYF. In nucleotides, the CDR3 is TGTGCCAGCAGTGTCCACAGGGGGCCCCTCACAGATACGCAGTATTTT.

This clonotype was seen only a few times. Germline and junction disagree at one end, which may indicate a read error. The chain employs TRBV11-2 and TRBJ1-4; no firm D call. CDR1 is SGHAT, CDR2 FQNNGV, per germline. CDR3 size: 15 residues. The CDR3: CASSLYQPTNEKLFF. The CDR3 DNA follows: TGTGCCAGCAGCTTATACCAACCAACGAATGAAAAACTGTTTTTT.

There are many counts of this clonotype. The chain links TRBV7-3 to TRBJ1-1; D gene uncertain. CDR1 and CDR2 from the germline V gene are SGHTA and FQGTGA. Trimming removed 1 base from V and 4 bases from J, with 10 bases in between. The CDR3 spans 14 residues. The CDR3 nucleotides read TGTGCCAGCAGCTTAATTCCGACATCCACTGAAGCTTTCTTT. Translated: CASSLIPTSTEAFF.

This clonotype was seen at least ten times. The CDR3 nucleotides read TGTGCCAGCAGCTTAAGGGTCGCTGAAGCTTTCTTT. This translates into CASSLRVAEAFF. The chain joins TRBV7-2 to TRBJ1-1; unclear D gene. V lost 2 bases and J 6 bases, leaving 7 bases between the germline ends. This CDR3 comprises 12 residues. Germline V CDR1 and CDR2: SGHTA, FQGNSA. Supplemented by reference TRBV7-2 and TRBJ1-1, the full variable domain reads GAGVSQSPSNKVTEKGKDVELRCDPISGHTALYWYRQSLGQGLEFLIYFQGNSAPDKSGLPSDRFSAERTGGSVSTLTIQRTQQEDSAVYLCASSLRVAEAFFGQGTRLTVV.

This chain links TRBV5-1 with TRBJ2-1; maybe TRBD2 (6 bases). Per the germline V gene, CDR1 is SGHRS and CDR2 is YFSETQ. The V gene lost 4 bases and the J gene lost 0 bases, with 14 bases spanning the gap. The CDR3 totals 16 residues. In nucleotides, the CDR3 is TGCGCCAGCAGCGCCATGGGACTGAGCTCCTACAATGAGCAGTTCTTC. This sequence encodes CASSAMGLSSYNEQFF.

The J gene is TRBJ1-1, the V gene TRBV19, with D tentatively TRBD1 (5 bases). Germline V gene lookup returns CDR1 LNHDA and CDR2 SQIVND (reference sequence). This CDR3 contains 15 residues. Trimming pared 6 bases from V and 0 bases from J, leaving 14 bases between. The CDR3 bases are TGTGCCAGTAGAACCAGCGGGGGATTGAACACTGAAGCTTTCTTT. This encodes CASRTSGGLNTEAFF.

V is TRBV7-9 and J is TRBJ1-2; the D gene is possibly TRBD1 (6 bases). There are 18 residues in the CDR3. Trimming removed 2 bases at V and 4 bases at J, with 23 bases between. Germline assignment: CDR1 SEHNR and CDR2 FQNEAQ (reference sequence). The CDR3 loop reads CASSLSGWKDSPSYGYTF. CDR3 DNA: TGTGCCAGCAGCTTATCTGGGTGGAAGGACAGCCCTTCCTATGGCTACACCTTC. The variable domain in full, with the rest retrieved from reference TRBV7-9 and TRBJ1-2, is DTGVSQNPRHKITKRGQNVTFRCDPISEHNRLYWYRQTLGQGPEFLTYFQNEAQLEKSRLLSDRFSAERPKGSFSTLEIQRTEQGDSAMYLCASSLSGWKDSPSYGYTFGSGTRLTVV.

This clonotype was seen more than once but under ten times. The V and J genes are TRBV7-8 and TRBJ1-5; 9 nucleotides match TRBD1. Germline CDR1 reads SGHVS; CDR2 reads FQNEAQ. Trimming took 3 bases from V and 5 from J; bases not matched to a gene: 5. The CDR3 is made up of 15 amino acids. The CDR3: CASSLGGQGDQPQHF. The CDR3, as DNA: TGTGCCAGCAGCTTGGGGGGACAGGGAGATCAGCCCCAGCATTTT. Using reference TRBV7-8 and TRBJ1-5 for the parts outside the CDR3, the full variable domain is GAGVSQSPRYKVAKRGQDVALRCDPISGHVSLFWYQQALGQGPEFLTYFQNEAQLDKSGLPSDRFFAERPEGSVSTLKIQRTQQEDSAVYLCASSLGGQGDQPQHFGDGTRLSIL.

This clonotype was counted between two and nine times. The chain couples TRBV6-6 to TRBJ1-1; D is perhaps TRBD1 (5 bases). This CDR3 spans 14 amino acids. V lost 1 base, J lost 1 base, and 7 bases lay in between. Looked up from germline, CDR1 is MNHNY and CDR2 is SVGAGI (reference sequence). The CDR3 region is CASSYYQGNTEAFF. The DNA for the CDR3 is TGTGCCAGCAGTTACTATCAGGGGAACACTGAAGCTTTCTTT.

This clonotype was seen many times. CDR3 sequence (DNA): TGTGCCAGCAGCTCCCCCCACCAAGGACAGGGGAGGGAGACCCAGTACTTC. Amino acids: CASSSPHQGQGRETQYF. The rearrangement uses TRBV7-6 and TRBJ2-5; 9 bases align to TRBD1. The V and J ends lost 4 bases and 5 bases, in that order; junction bases with no gene match: 14. The germline V gene has CDR1 SGHVS and CDR2 FNYEAQ. This CDR3 spans 17 amino acids. Complete variable domain (other parts from reference TRBV7-6 and TRBJ2-5): GAGVSQSPRYKVTKRGQDVALRCDPISGHVSLYWYRQALGQGPEFLTYFNYEAQQDKSGLPNDRFSAERPEGSISTLTIQRTEQRDSAMYRCASSSPHQGQGRETQYFGPGTRLLVL.

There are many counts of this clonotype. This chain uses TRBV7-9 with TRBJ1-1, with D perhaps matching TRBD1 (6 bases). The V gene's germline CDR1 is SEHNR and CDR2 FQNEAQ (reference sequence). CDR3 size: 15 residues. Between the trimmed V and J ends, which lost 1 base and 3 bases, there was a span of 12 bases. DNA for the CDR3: TGTGCCAGCAGCTTAGTGGCAGGGGTGTACACTGAAGCTTTCTTT. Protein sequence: CASSLVAGVYTEAFF.

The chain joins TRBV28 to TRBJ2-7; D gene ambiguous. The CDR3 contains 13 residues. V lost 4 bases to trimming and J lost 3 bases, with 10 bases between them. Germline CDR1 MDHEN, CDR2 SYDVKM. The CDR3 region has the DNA TGTGCCAGCAGTTCCATCGATTTCTACGAGCAGTACGTC. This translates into CASSSIDFYEQYV.

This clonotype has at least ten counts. The CDR3 sequence: CASSPPWGDTQYF. The DNA for the CDR3 is TGTGCCAGCAGCCCTCCCTGGGGAGATACGCAGTATTTT. The chain carries TRBV7-2 and TRBJ2-3, with no clear D. This CDR3 is built from 13 residues. Trimming shortened V by 5 bases and J by 5 bases, and 11 bases separated the two germline ends. Germline V gene sequence: CDR1 SGHTA, CDR2 FQGNSA.

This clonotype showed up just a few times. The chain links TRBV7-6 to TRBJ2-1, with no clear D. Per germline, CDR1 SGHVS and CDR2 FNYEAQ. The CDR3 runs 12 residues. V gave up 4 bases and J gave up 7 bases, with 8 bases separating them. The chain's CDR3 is CASSSESNEQFF. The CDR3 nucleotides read TGTGCCAGCAGCTCCGAGTCTAATGAGCAGTTCTTC.

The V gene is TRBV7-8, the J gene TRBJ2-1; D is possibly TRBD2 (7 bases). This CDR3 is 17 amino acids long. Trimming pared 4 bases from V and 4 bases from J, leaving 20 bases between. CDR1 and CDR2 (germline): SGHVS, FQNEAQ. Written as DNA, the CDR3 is TGTGCCAGCAGCTCAGACGTTTCGGGGGGCCTTTACAATGAGCAGTTCTTC. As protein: CASSSDVSGGLYNEQFF.

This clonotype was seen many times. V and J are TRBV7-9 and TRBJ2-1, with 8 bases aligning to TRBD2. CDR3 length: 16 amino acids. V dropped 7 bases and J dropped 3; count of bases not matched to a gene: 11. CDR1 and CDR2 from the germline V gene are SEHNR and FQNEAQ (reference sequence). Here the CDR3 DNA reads TGTGCCAGCACCACCGCGGGTAGCGGGGACTACAATGAGCAGTTCTTC. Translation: CASTTAGSGDYNEQFF.

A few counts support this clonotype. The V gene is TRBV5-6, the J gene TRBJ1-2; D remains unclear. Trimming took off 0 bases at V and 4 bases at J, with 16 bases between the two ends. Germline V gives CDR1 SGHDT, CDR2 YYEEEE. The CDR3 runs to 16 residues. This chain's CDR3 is CASSLDMAPAAYGYTF. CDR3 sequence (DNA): TGTGCCAGCAGCTTGGATATGGCGCCCGCGGCCTATGGCTACACCTTC.

The CDR3 DNA sequence: TGCGCCAGCAGCCCGACAGGGAGTGGCCCTGGTGAAAAACTGTTTTTT. This gives the protein CASSPTGSGPGEKLFF. The chain links TRBV4-1 to TRBJ1-4, with 7 bases that match TRBD1. The V segment lost 4 bases and the J segment 7 bases; nucleotides outside the gene matches: 12. CDR3 length equals 16 residues. Germline lookup yields CDR1 MGHRA and CDR2 YSYEKL.

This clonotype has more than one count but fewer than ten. The CDR3 DNA reads TGTGCCAGCAGCGGCCATGGGGCGGGCAATCAGCCCCAGCATTTT. It yields the protein CASSGHGAGNQPQHF. The V call is TRBV7-4, the J call TRBJ1-5; weak D call: TRBD1 (5 bases). The CDR3 is 15 residues long. Trimming pared 5 bases from V and 2 bases from J, leaving 13 bases between. The germline CDR1 and CDR2 sequences are SGHVT and SQSDAQ.

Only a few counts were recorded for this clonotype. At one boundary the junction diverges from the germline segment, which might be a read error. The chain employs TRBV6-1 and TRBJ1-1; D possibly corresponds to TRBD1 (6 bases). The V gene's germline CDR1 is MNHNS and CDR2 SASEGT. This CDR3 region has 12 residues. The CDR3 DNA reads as TGTGCCAGCAGTGGTCGACAGGCTGAAGTTTTCTTT. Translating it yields CASSGRQAEVFF.

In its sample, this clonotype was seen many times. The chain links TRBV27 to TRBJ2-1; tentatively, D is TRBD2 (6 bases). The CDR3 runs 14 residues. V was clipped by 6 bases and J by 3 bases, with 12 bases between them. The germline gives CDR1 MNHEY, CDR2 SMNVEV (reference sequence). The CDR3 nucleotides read TGTGCCAGCAGCCTCAGCGGGCGCTACAATGAGCAGTTCTTC. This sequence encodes CASSLSGRYNEQFF.

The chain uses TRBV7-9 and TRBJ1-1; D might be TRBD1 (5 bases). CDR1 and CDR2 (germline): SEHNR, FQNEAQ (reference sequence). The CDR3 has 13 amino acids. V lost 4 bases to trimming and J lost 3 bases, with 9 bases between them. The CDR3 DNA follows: TGTGCCAGCAGCTCAGACAGATACACTGAAGCTTTCTTT. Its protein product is CASSSDRYTEAFF.

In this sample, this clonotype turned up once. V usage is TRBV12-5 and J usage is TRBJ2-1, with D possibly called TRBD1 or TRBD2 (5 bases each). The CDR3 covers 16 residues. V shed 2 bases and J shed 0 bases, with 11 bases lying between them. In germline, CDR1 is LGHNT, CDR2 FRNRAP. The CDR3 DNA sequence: TGTGCTAGTGGTTTGAACCCCGGGACCTCCTACAATGAGCAGTTCTTC. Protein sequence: CASGLNPGTSYNEQFF.

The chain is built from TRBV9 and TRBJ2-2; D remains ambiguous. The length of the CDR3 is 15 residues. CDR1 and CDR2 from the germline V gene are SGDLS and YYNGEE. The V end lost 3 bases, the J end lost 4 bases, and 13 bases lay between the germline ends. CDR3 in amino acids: CASSAFWEGTGELFF. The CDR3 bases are TGTGCCAGCAGCGCCTTTTGGGAAGGCACCGGGGAGCTGTTTTTT.

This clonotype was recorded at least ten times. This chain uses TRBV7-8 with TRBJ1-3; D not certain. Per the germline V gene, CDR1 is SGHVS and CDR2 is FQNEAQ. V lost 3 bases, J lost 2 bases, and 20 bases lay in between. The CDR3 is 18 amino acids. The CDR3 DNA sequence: TGTGCCAGCAGCTTTAGCGGGTTTCTAGGGATAGCTGGAAACACCATATATTTT. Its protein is CASSFSGFLGIAGNTIYF.

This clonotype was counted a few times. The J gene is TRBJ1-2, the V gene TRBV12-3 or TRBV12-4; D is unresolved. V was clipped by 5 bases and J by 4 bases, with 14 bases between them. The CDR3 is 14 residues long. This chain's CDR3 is CASSPSPASYGYTF. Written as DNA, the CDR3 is TGTGCCAGCAGTCCCTCCCCCGCTTCCTATGGCTACACCTTC.

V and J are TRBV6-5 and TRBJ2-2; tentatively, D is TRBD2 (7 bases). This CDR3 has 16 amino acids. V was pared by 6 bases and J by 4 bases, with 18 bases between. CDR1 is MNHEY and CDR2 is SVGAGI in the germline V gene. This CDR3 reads CASSSRGAGSTGELFF. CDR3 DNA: TGTGCCAGCAGCAGCCGGGGGGCGGGGAGCACCGGGGAGCTGTTTTTT.

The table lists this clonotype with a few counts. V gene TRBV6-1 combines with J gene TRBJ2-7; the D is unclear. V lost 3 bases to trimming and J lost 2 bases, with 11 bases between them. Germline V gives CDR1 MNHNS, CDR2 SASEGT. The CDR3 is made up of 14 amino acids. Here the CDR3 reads CASSDNWAAYEQYV. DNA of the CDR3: TGTGCCAGCAGTGACAACTGGGCGGCCTACGAGCAGTACGTC.

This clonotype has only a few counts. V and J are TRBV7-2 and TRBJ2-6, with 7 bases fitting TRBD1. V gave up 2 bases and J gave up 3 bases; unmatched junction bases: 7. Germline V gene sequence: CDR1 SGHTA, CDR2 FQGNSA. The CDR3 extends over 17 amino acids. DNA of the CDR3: TGTGCCAGCAGCTTATTAGGGGGCGCATATGGGGCCAACGTCCTGACTTTC. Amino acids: CASSLLGGAYGANVLTF.

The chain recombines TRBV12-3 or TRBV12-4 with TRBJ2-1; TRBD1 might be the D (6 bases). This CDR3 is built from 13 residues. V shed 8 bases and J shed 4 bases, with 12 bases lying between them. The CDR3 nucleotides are TGTGCCAGCTGCGGACAGATATACAATGAGCAGTTCTTC. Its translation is CASCGQIYNEQFF.

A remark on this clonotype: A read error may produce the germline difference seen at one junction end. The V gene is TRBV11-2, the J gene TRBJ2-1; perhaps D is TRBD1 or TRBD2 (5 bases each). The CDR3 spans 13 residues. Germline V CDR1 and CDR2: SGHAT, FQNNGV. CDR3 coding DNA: TGTGCCAGCAGCCCGGGACCAAACAATAAGCAGTTCTTC. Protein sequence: CASSPGPNNKQFF.

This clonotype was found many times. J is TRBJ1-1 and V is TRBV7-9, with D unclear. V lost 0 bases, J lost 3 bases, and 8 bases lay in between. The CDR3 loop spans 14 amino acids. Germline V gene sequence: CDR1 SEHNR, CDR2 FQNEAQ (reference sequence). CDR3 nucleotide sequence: TGTGCCAGCAGCTTAGCGGGTTTGGACACTGAAGCTTTCTTT. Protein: CASSLAGLDTEAFF.